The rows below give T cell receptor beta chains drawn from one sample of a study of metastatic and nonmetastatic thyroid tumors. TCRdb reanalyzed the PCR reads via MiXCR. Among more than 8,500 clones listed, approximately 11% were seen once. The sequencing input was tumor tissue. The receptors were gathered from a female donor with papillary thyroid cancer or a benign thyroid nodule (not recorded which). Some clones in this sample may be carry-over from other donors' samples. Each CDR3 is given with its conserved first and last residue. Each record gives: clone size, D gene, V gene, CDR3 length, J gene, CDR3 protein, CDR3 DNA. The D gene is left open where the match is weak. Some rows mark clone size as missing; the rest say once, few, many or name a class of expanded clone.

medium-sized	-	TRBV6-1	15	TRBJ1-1	CASSLQRGVNTEAFF	TGTGCCAGCAGCCTTCAAAGGGGGGTGAACACTGAAGCTTTCTTT
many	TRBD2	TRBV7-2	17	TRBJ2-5	CASSLRTSGGAQKTQYF	TGTGCCAGCAGCTTAAGGACTAGCGGGGGGGCCCAAAAGACCCAGTACTTC
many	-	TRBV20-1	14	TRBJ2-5	CSASQGRVQETQYF	TGCAGTGCTAGTCAGGGGCGCGTCCAAGAGACCCAGTACTTC
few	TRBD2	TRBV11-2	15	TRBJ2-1	CASSLVLAGGGEQFF	TGTGCCAGCAGCTTAGTACTAGCTGGGGGGGGTGAGCAGTTCTTC
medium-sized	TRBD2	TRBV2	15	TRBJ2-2	CASSTSGSNTGELFF	TGTGCCAGCAGTACTAGCGGGAGTAACACCGGGGAGCTGTTTTTT
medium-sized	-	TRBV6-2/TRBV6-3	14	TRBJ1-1	CASSSRLRDTEAFF	TGTGCCAGCAGTTCTCGTCTCCGGGACACTGAAGCTTTCTTT
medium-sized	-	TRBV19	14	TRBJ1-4	CASSRGHPNEKLFF	TGTGCCAGTAGTAGGGGACACCCTAATGAAAAACTGTTTTTT
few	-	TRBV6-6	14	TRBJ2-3	CASSLDQYTDTQYF	TGTGCCAGCAGTTTGGATCAATACACAGATACGCAGTATTTT
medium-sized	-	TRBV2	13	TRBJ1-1	CASSVRGDTEAFF	TGTGCCAGCAGTGTCCGGGGTGACACTGAAGCTTTCTTT
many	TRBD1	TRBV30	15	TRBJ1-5	CAWSHRGLSNQPQHF	TGTGCCTGGAGTCATAGGGGGCTTAGCAATCAGCCCCAGCATTTT
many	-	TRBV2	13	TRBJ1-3	CASSVTPGNTIYF	TGTGCCAGCAGTGTGACACCTGGAAACACCATATATTTT
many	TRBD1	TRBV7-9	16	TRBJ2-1	CASSLGPTGVSNEQFF	TGTGCCAGCAGCTTGGGCCCCACAGGGGTCAGCAATGAGCAGTTCTTC
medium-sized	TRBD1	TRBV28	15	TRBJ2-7	CASRGGGQGVYEQYF	TGTGCCAGCAGGGGTGGGGGACAGGGCGTTTACGAGCAGTACTTC
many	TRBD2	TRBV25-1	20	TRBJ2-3	CASEPLRKGLAGGVTDTQYF	TGTGCCAGCGAACCACTGAGAAAAGGACTAGCGGGAGGAGTCACAGATACGCAGTATTTT
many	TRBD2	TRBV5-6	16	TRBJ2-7	CASSHRLAGGAYEQYF	TGTGCCAGCAGCCACCGACTAGCGGGGGGTGCCTACGAGCAGTACTTC
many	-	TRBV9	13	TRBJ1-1	CASSVTGNTEAFF	TGTGCCAGCAGCGTAACCGGGAACACTGAAGCTTTCTTT
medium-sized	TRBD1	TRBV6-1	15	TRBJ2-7	CASSSRGRSVYEQYF	TGTGCCAGCAGTTCCAGGGGGCGTTCAGTATACGAGCAGTACTTC
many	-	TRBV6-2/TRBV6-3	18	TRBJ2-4	CASSQRMTGDIAKNIQYF	TGTGCCAGCAGTCAAAGGATGACAGGAGACATAGCCAAAAACATTCAGTACTTC
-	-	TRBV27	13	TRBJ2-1	CASSEDLRNDQFF	TGTGCCAGCAGTGAAGACCTCCGGAATGATCAGTTCTTC
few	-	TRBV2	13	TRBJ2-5	CASSEALHGQKYF	TGTGCCAGCAGTGAAGCGCTTCACGGGCAGAAGTACTTC
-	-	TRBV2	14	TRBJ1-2	CASTRWGARSGYTF	TGTGCCAGCACAAGATGGGGGGCGCGTTCTGGCTACACCTTC
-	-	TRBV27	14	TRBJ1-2	CASSSSDSSYGYTF	TGTGCCAGCAGTTCCAGTGACTCCTCCTATGGCTACACCTTC
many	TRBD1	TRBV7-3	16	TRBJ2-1	CASSLRGQGASNEQFF	TGTGCCAGCAGCTTGCGGGGACAGGGGGCTTCAAATGAGCAGTTCTTC
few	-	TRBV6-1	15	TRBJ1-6	CASRPPIRRGSPLHF	TGTGCCAGCAGACCACCGATCAGAAGGGGTTCACCCCTCCACTTT
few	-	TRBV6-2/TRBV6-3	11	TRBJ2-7	CASSWAGEQYF	TGTGCCAGCAGTTGGGCCGGTGAGCAGTACTTC
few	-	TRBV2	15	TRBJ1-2	CASSPQGAQSWGYTF	TGTGCCAGCAGTCCTCAGGGAGCTCAAAGTTGGGGCTACACCTTC
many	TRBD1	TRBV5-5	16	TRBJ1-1	CASSPFGYQGATEAFF	TGTGCCAGCAGCCCTTTTGGGTATCAGGGGGCCACTGAAGCTTTCTTT
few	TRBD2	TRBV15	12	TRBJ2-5	CATSRGGETQYF	TGTGCCACCAGCAGGGGGGGGGAGACCCAGTACTTC
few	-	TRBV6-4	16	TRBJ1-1	CASILQLSGGGRVAFF	TGTGCCAGCATCCTCCAATTGAGTGGGGGAGGGCGCGTGGCTTTCTTT
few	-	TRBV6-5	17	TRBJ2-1	CASSYSGTRGSYNEQSF	TGTGCCAGCAGTTACTCCGGGACCCGCGGCTCCTACAATGAGCAGTCCTTC
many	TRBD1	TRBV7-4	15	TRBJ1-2	CASSSRQGKDYGYTF	TGTGCCAGCAGCTCAAGACAGGGAAAGGACTATGGCTACACCTTC
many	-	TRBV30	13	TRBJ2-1	CAWGAAGKSEQFF	TGTGCCTGGGGGGCCGCGGGGAAAAGTGAGCAGTTCTTC
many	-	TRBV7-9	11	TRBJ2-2	CASSSGRELFF	TGTGCCAGCAGCTCCGGGAGGGAGCTGTTTTTT
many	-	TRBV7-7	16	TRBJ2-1	CASSLARLEIHNEQFF	TGTGCTAGCAGCTTAGCGCGACTGGAAATTCACAATGAGCAGTTCTTC
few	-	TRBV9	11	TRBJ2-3	CASSDTDMHYF	TGTGCCAGCAGCGACACAGATATGCATTATTTT